This TCR beta chain was identified in a study of CD4 T cells in relation to SARS-CoV-2 and coronaviruses. Study in general: The negative reference was HIV-1 Nef peptide pool or peptide-free culture.

This table comes from immunoSEQ multiplex PCR, and its TCRdb copy is limited to in-frame clones, with some not included. The sample holds about 24,000 clones, around 76% seen once. This CDR3 contains 16 residues. Germline V gene data show CDR1 as SGHRS and CDR2 as YFSETQ. Trimming removed 1 base from V and 9 bases from J; junction bases left unmatched: 8. To note about this clone: The antigen is unknown.

Unexposed donor CD4+ T cells date from about 2011-2018, before the COVID-19 pandemic. The cells were cultured for under twelve days before CD4+ T cells were isolated. As cell numbers allowed, unexposed-donor CD4+ T cells faced SARS-CoV-2 S/N and four cold-coronavirus spikes. This clonotype was sampled from a human donor in good health. Sequenced material: CD4+ T cells from PBMCs, cultured in vitro. The chain is built from TRBV5-1 and TRBJ2-3; 13 bases match TRBD2. The CDR3 bases are TGCGCCAGCAGCTTGAAACTAGCGGGAGGGCCGCCGACGCAGTATTTT. This gives the protein CASSLKLAGGPPTQYF.